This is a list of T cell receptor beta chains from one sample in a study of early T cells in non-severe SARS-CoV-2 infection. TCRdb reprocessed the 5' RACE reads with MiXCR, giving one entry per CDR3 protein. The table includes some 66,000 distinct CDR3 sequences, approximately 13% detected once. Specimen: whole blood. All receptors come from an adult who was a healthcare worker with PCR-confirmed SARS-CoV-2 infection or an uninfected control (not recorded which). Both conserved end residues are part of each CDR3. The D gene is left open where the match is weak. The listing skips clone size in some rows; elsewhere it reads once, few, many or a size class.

TGCGCCAGCAGTGCCTCCCAGCCCGGGACAGACCTCTATGGCTACACCTTC CASSASQPGTDLYGYTF TRBJ1-2 17 many TRBD1 TRBV10-2
TGTGCCAGCAGCTTGGAAGGGCTGCTAACCCCTGAAGCTTTCTTT CASSLEGLLTPEAFF TRBJ1-1 15 . . TRBV5-4
TGTGCCAGCAGTTACCTCCGGGACAGGGATCAAGCTTTCTTT CASSYLRDRDQAFF TRBJ1-1 14 . TRBD1 TRBV6-5
TGTACCACCAGCAGCCCTGGGGGTAACACTGAAGCTTTCTTT CTTSSPGGNTEAFF TRBJ1-1 14 . . TRBV15
TGTGCCAGCAGCTTAGGGTGGGCCTACAATGAGCAGTTCTTC CASSLGWAYNEQFF TRBJ2-1 14 . . TRBV7-2
TGTGCCAGCAGCTCGACCCGCCAACTTCAGGGCTACACCTTC CASSSTRQLQGYTF TRBJ1-2 14 many . TRBV5-4
TGCGCCAGCAGATTTGGTCCGGGACAGGGTTTCGAGCAGTACTTC CASRFGPGQGFEQYF TRBJ2-7 15 . TRBD1 TRBV5-1
TGTGCCAGCAGGGCCAGGACAGATTTCGATGAGCAGTTCTTC CASRARTDFDEQFF TRBJ2-1 14 few . TRBV2
TGTGCCAGCAGCGTAGTCGGAGCGGGCACGAACGAGCAGTACTTC CASSVVGAGTNEQYF TRBJ2-7 15 . . TRBV9
TGTGCCAGCAGCCAAGAGGTGGCAGGGAACGGAGCTTTCTTT CASSQEVAGNGAFF TRBJ1-1 14 many . TRBV3-1
TGTGCCAGCAGCTTAGTCGGGGGCGACACTGAAGCTTTCTTT CASSLVGGDTEAFF TRBJ1-1 14 . . TRBV7-9
TGTGCCAGCTCACCAGGGGCTAGCGCGAGGGAGACCCAGTACTTC CASSPGASARETQYF TRBJ2-5 15 . . TRBV18
TGTGCCAGCAGCTCCCAGGGGACCTATCAGCCCCAGCATTTT CASSSQGTYQPQHF TRBJ1-5 14 . . TRBV5-6
TGCAGTGCTAGAGATGTCGGAGTGAACACTGAAGCTTTCTTT CSARDVGVNTEAFF TRBJ1-1 14 many . TRBV20-1
TGCGCCAGCAGCCAAGAATACTCCACTGAAGCTTTCTTT CASSQEYSTEAFF TRBJ1-1 13 many . TRBV4-3
TGCGCCAGCAGCCAAGATGTGGACAGGGGTTCACCCCTCCACTTT CASSQDVDRGSPLHF TRBJ1-6 15 few TRBD1 TRBV4-3
TGTGCCAGCAGCACGGGCAGGACTAATGAGCAGTTCTTC CASSTGRTNEQFF TRBJ2-1 13 medium-sized . TRBV21-1
TGTGCCAGCTCACCCCGGGACGTTGATAATTCACCCCTCCACTTT CASSPRDVDNSPLHF TRBJ1-6 15 many . TRBV18
TGTGCCAGCAGCTCCCTTCCCCGGGAGAGCCCCTACAATGAGCAGTTCTTC CASSSLPRESPYNEQFF TRBJ2-1 17 many . TRBV7-6
TGTGCCAGCAGCCGGACCGGGACAGGGGGTAGTGTGAATGAAAAACTGTTTTTT CASSRTGTGGSVNEKLFF TRBJ1-4 18 . TRBD1 TRBV16
TGCAGTGCTAGTCTAGCGGGGGCGGAGACCCAGTACTTC CSASLAGAETQYF TRBJ2-5 13 few TRBD2 TRBV20-1
TGTGCCTGGAGCATTGGACAGGGGAAGTTCTTC CAWSIGQGKFF TRBJ2-1 11 . TRBD1 TRBV30
TGCGCCAGCACCCAACAAGAGACCCAGTACTTC CASTQQETQYF TRBJ2-5 11 few . TRBV5-1
TGTGCCAGCAGCTTAGATGTGGCAGATACGCAGTATTTT CASSLDVADTQYF TRBJ2-3 13 many . TRBV7-9